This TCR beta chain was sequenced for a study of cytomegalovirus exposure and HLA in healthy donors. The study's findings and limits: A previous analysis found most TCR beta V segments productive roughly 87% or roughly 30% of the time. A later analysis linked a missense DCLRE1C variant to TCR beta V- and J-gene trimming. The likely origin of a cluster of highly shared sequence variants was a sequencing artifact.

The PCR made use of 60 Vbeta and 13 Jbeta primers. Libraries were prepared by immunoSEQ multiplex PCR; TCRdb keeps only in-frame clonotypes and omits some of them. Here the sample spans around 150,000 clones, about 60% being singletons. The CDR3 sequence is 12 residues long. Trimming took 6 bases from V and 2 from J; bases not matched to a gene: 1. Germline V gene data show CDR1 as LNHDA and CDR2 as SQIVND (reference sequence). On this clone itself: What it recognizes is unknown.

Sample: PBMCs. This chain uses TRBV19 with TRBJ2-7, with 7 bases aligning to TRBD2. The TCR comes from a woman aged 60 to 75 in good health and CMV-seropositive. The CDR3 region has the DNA TGTGCCAGTAGAGGGACTACCTACGAGCAGTACTTC. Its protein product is CASRGTTYEQYF.